These 5 T cell receptor beta chains were all obtained from the same sample, sequenced in a study of early T cells in non-severe SARS-CoV-2 infection. TCRdb called the 5' RACE reads again in MiXCR, with one record for every CDR3 protein. The sample shows under 45,000 distinct CDR3 sequences, less than 6.5% of them seen only once. Sequenced here: whole blood, sampled at baseline. The receptor source for this set is an adult who was a healthcare worker with PCR-confirmed SARS-CoV-2 infection or an uninfected control (not recorded which).

This clonotype was recorded at least ten times. J is TRBJ2-7 and V is TRBV18; D call uncertain. The CDR3 covers 13 residues. The V and J ends lost 3 bases and 5 bases respectively, with 11 bases between them. Germline loops: CDR1 KGHSH, CDR2 LQKENI. The CDR3 DNA sequence: TGTGCCAGCTCACCGGAACCTAGAGACGAGCAGTACGTC. This gives the protein CASSPEPRDEQYV.

This clonotype was seen many times. The chain recombines TRBV6-1 with TRBJ1-1; D is ambiguous. V lost 7 bases to trimming and J lost 0 bases, with 3 bases between them. Germline V gives CDR1 MNHNS, CDR2 SASEGT. This CDR3 is built from 11 residues. Written as DNA, the CDR3 is TGTGCCAGCATCATGAACACTGAAGCTTTCTTT. Translation gives CASIMNTEAFF.

This clonotype was observed at least ten times. This chain uses TRBV9 with TRBJ2-3; D is perhaps TRBD1 (6 bases). Germline values: CDR1 SGDLS, CDR2 YYNGEE. The CDR3 extends over 14 amino acids. V was clipped by 4 bases and J by 8 bases, with 17 bases between them. CDR3 region: CASSQTYRDTTQYF. The CDR3 bases are TGTGCCAGCAGCCAAACTTACAGGGATACTACGCAGTATTTT. The full variable domain, with the rest looked up from reference TRBV9 and TRBJ2-3, is DSGVTQTPKHLITATGQRVTLRCSPRSGDLSVYWYQQSLDQGLQFLIQYYNGEERAKGNILERFSAQQFPDLHSELNLSSLELGDSALYFCASSQTYRDTTQYFGPGTRLTVL.

This clonotype occurred many times. CDR3 loop: CASSFAGGRGNEQFF. CDR3 DNA sequence: TGTGCCAGCAGTTTCGCGGGAGGGCGAGGCAATGAGCAGTTCTTC. V gene TRBV6-2 or TRBV6-3 combines with J gene TRBJ2-1; 9 bases are shared with TRBD2. V lost 4 bases and J lost 6; bases outside the gene matches: 7. Germline V gene sequence: CDR1 MNHEY, CDR2 SVGEGT. The CDR3 totals 15 residues.

This clonotype was found a few times. The chain links TRBV7-2 to TRBJ2-3; D not resolved. Germline CDR1 SGHTA, CDR2 FQGNSA. The ends were cut back, 4 bases at V and 3 bases at J, with 23 bases in the middle. The CDR3 has 18 residues. CDR3 amino acids: CASSSIPGIGVGTDTQYF. The CDR3 DNA is TGTGCCAGCAGCTCAATCCCCGGCATCGGAGTGGGAACAGATACGCAGTATTTT.